This record looks at one TCR beta chain sequence and its context. This entry is derived from a study of blood T cell repertoires in COVID-19. About the study: Samples representing acute and convalescent COVID-19 were sourced from the United States, Italy and Spain. PBMCs, B-cell-depleted T cells, or T cells were the source of the cDNA or gDNA that made up the material.

The trim removed 3 bases at V and 5 bases at J, leaving 8 bases unmatched. Germline CDR1 reads SEHNR; CDR2 reads FQNEAQ (reference sequence). The CDR3 consists of 16 residues. Under the authors' procedure: Amplifying reference gene primers gave estimates of nucleated cell counts. This table comes from immunoSEQ multiplex PCR, and its TCRdb copy is limited to in-frame clones, with some not included. The V and J calls and clone size were taken over from that table, and D and trimming were inferred from the DNA. The table shows over 350,000 clones, with around 88% occurring only once. This TCR was recovered from a woman in her thirties with acute or convalescent COVID-19. The gene calls are TRBV7-9 and TRBJ2-5; 11 bases map to TRBD2. The source material was peripheral blood. CDR3 protein: CASSFRLAGSGETQYF. The CDR3 bases are TGTGCCAGCAGCTTTCGACTAGCGGGGTCTGGGGAGACCCAGTACTTC.